The rows below give T cell receptor beta chains drawn from one sample of a study of cytomegalovirus exposure and HLA in healthy donors. Assay: immunoSEQ multiplex PCR; the TCRdb copy retains only in-frame clones and omits some. The data hold about 43,000 clones, with less than 75% observed a single time. The sample taken for sequencing was PBMCs. These receptors originate from a man aged 60 to 69 in good health and CMV-seropositive. Each CDR3 is given with its conserved first and last residue. The order of the fields is J gene, D gene, clone size, V gene, CDR3 protein, CDR3 DNA. D genes are given only for firm matches. For some rows the clone size is stated as once, few or many, or as a class when expanded; others skip it.

TRBJ1-2	.	.	TRBV28	CAYGQPVAGYTF	TGTGCCTACGGACAGCCCGTGGCTGGCTACACCTTC
TRBJ2-7	TRBD2	.	TRBV27	CASSRQAGGGYEQYF	TGTGCCAGCAGTCGTCAAGCGGGAGGGGGCTACGAGCAGTACTTC
TRBJ2-1	TRBD2	.	TRBV4-3	CASSQTSSGRANEQFF	TGCGCCAGCAGCCAGACCTCTAGCGGGAGGGCCAATGAGCAGTTCTTC
TRBJ2-3	TRBD2	.	TRBV11-2	CASSFFREGTDTQYF	TGTGCCAGCAGCTTTTTTCGGGAGGGCACAGATACGCAGTATTTT
TRBJ2-3	.	.	TRBV6-5	CASRKGVGDTQYF	TGTGCCAGCAGAAAGGGGGTGGGGGATACGCAGTATTTT
TRBJ2-6	.	.	TRBV4-1	CASSQVTHFTSGANVLTF	TGCGCCAGCAGCCAAGTTACCCATTTCACATCTGGGGCCAACGTCCTGACTTTC
TRBJ1-5	TRBD1	few	TRBV5-5	CASSGPGQHNQPQHF	TGTGCCAGCAGCGGCCCGGGACAGCATAATCAGCCCCAGCATTTT
TRBJ1-6	TRBD1	.	TRBV6-5	CASSLGQGYRSPLHF	TGTGCCAGCAGCCTGGGACAGGGTTACCGATCACCCCTCCACTTT
TRBJ2-4	.	once	TRBV19	CASSIARNQQQYF	TGTGCCAGTAGTATAGCTAGAAATCAGCAACAGTACTTC
TRBJ2-3	TRBD1	medium-sized	TRBV10-1	CASSRDSRTDTQYF	TGCGCCAGCAGCAGGGACAGTCGAACAGATACGCAGTATTTT
TRBJ2-2	TRBD1	.	TRBV7-8	CASSPPGQGDGELFF	TGTGCCAGCAGCCCCCCGGGACAGGGAGACGGGGAGCTGTTTTTT
TRBJ1-4	.	once	TRBV2	CASRSVGSLFF	TGTGCCAGTAGGAGTGTAGGTTCGCTGTTTTTT
TRBJ2-6	.	.	TRBV7-9	CASSHRFSGANVLTF	TGTGCCAGCAGCCACAGGTTCTCTGGGGCCAACGTCCTGACTTTC
TRBJ2-2	.	.	TRBV7-9	CASSLVGGRGTGELFF	TGTGCCAGCAGCTTAGTGGGAGGCCGGGGGACCGGGGAGCTGTTTTTT
TRBJ2-1	.	.	TRBV5-1	CASSNQGGNEQFF	TGCGCCAGCAGTAATCAGGGGGGCAATGAGCAGTTCTTC
TRBJ2-2	TRBD2	.	TRBV7-9	CASSLNVGSGRNTGELFF	TGTGCCAGCAGCTTAAATGTGGGTAGCGGGAGGAACACCGGGGAGCTGTTTTTT